Sequencing of this T cell receptor (beta chain) was carried out in a study of T cells in Graves' hyperthyroidism and ophthalmopathy. This clonotype has at least ten counts. What it binds is not known. The CDR3 totals 14 residues. Germline CDR1 and CDR2: DFQATT and SNEGSKA (reference sequence). Trimming took 0 bases from V and 10 from J, leaving 13 bases between them. The investigators amplified TCR beta CDR3 regions from RNA transcripts. The study used the HTBI primer set for a first-round RT-PCR of the TCR CDR3. TCRdb redid the calling of the multiplex PCR reads with MiXCR, one entry per CDR3 protein. This sample yields 660,000 or so distinct CDR3 sequences, of which about 45% are seen a single time; about 7% belongs to the top ten. Not enrolled were patients with uncontrolled infection, other autoimmune disease, pregnancy or lactation. The study's findings and limits: Also found in blood were most expanded thyroid clonotypes above 0.001. Researchers report that a 13 V-J model separated ophthalmopathy from stable hyperthyroidism.

The chain carries TRBV20-1 and TRBJ1-6; maybe TRBD1 (6 bases). What was sequenced was peripheral blood or thyroid tissue (not recorded which). The source is an adult man with Graves' disease, either hyperthyroidism or ophthalmopathy (not recorded which). The chain's CDR3 is CSARDPQGESPLHF. The CDR3 nucleotides are TGCAGTGCTAGAGATCCACAGGGTGAATCACCCCTCCACTTT.